A selection of T cell receptor beta chains follows, all from one sample in a study of blood T cell repertoires in COVID-19. Repertoires were generated with immunoSEQ multiplex PCR, while TCRdb's copy carries only in-frame clones and drops some. Among 59,000 or so clones listed, about 84% were seen once. The material sequenced was peripheral blood. These receptors all stem from a man between 60 and 70 years old with acute or convalescent COVID-19. The CDR3 runs from the conserved cysteine through the conserved F or W. The order of the fields is D gene, clone size, J gene, V gene, CDR3 protein, CDR3 DNA. The D gene is left open where the match is weak. Some rows mark clone size as missing; the rest say once, few, many or name a class of expanded clone.

TRBD2,NA,TRBJ2-3,TRBV5-1,CASSSGLAGGSSTDTQYF,TGCGCCAGCAGCTCGGGACTAGCGGGGGGCTCCAGCACAGATACGCAGTATTTT
TRBD1,NA,TRBJ1-5,TRBV19,CASSKRQGPNQPQHF,TGTGCCAGTAGTAAGAGACAGGGACCTAATCAGCCCCAGCATTTT
TRBD2,NA,TRBJ2-1,TRBV10-3,CAISESASGAEQFF,TGTGCCATCAGTGAGTCTGCTAGCGGGGCTGAGCAGTTCTTC
NA,NA,TRBJ2-5,TRBV5-1,CASSLAAAGETQYF,TGCGCCAGCAGCTTGGCTGCAGCCGGGGAGACCCAGTACTTC
TRBD2,NA,TRBJ2-7,TRBV6-2/TRBV6-3,CASSTTSGGLYYEQYF,TGTGCCAGCAGTACGACTAGCGGGGGTCTCTACTACGAGCAGTACTTC
NA,NA,TRBJ2-7,TRBV6-5,CASSPGVRNYEQYF,TGTGCCAGCAGTCCCGGGGTCCGCAACTACGAGCAGTACTTC
NA,NA,TRBJ2-7,TRBV6-2/TRBV6-3,CASSSSTGWRGQYF,TGTGCCAGCAGTTCGTCTACGGGGTGGAGGGGGCAGTACTTC
TRBD2,NA,TRBJ2-7,TRBV3-1/TRBV3-2,CASSPTSGVSEQYF,TGTGCCAGCAGCCCGACTAGCGGGGTGAGCGAGCAGTACTTC
TRBD2,NA,TRBJ2-2,TRBV7-2,CASSRKIAGSSGELFF,TGTGCCAGCAGCAGGAAGATAGCGGGGAGTAGCGGGGAGCTGTTTTTT
TRBD1,NA,TRBJ1-2,TRBV5-1,CASSGGRQGASGYTF,TGCGCCAGCAGCGGGGGGCGACAGGGGGCGAGTGGCTACACCTTC
TRBD2,few,TRBJ2-3,TRBV19,CASGRQGLATDTQYF,TGTGCCAGTGGGCGACAGGGACTAGCCACAGATACGCAGTATTTT
TRBD1,NA,TRBJ2-7,TRBV19,CASSTGANEQYF,TGTGCCAGTAGCACAGGGGCAAACGAGCAGTACTTC
NA,NA,TRBJ1-3,TRBV12-3/TRBV12-4,CASSRGQGNTIYF,TGTGCCAGCAGTCGAGGGCAGGGAAACACCATATATTTT
NA,NA,TRBJ1-6,TRBV7-6,CASSDSVQRNSPLHF,TGTGCCAGCAGCGATTCCGTCCAGAGGAATTCACCCCTCCACTTT
TRBD1,NA,TRBJ1-6,TRBV20-1,CSASPITGVNSPLHF,TGCAGTGCTAGTCCCATAACAGGGGTTAATTCACCCCTCCACTTT
NA,NA,TRBJ2-1,TRBV7-9,CASCTGTAIFNEQFF,TGTGCCAGCTGCACCGGGACTGCTATCTTCAATGAGCAGTTCTTC
NA,NA,TRBJ1-2,TRBV5-1,CASSLGEAGRPNYGYTF,TGCGCCAGCAGCTTGGGGGAGGCGGGGAGGCCTAACTATGGCTACACCTTC
NA,NA,TRBJ2-3,TRBV7-9,CASSPQGDSSTDTQYF,TGTGCCAGCAGCCCCCAAGGGGACTCTAGCACAGATACGCAGTATTTT
NA,NA,TRBJ2-1,TRBV12-3/TRBV12-4,CASSSYRENEQFF,TGTGCCAGCAGTTCATACAGGGAAAATGAGCAGTTCTTC
TRBD1,NA,TRBJ2-7,TRBV6-2/TRBV6-3,CASSNSGTGQYEQYF,TGTGCCAGCAGTAATTCCGGGACAGGGCAATACGAGCAGTACTTC
NA,once,TRBJ2-5,TRBV7-7,CASSSSDRTFYF,TGTGCTAGCAGTAGCTCAGACAGGACTTTCTACTTC
TRBD1,NA,TRBJ2-7,TRBV4-1,CASSGGTGEIYEQYF,TGCGCCAGCAGCGGCGGGACAGGGGAAATCTACGAGCAGTACTTC
TRBD1,NA,TRBJ2-7,TRBV19,CASKGTGASYEQYF,TGTGCCAGTAAGGGGACAGGGGCCTCCTACGAGCAGTACTTC
NA,NA,TRBJ2-1,TRBV3-1/TRBV3-2,CASSQVTSADNEQFF,TGTGCCAGCAGCCAAGTTACCAGCGCGGACAATGAGCAGTTCTTC
TRBD1,once,TRBJ1-1,TRBV18,CASSPPDRGRAFF,TGTGCCAGCTCACCACCGGACAGGGGGCGAGCTTTCTTT
NA,NA,TRBJ2-7,TRBV9,CASSGGDKSPLRQGTVYEQYF,TGTGCCAGCAGCGGGGGGGACAAATCCCCCCTTCGACAGGGAACTGTCTACGAGCAGTACTTC
NA,NA,TRBJ2-5,TRBV6-5,CASSYDGGGLKTQYF,TGTGCCAGCAGTTACGATGGGGGGGGCCTAAAGACCCAGTACTTC
NA,few,TRBJ1-1,TRBV9,CASSVVLDSEAFF,TGTGCCAGCAGCGTAGTATTGGACAGTGAAGCTTTCTTT
NA,many,TRBJ2-3,TRBV13,CASSLIVDTQYF,TGTGCCAGCAGCTTAATAGTGGATACGCAGTATTTT
NA,NA,TRBJ2-7,TRBV30,CAWRRDSSYEQYF,TGTGCCTGGAGAAGGGACTCGTCCTACGAGCAGTACTTC
NA,once,TRBJ1-5,TRBV7-9,CASSLGGNNQPQHF,TGTGCCAGCAGCTTAGGAGGGAACAATCAGCCCCAGCATTTT
TRBD1,few,TRBJ1-2,TRBV19,CASSLSRDRGRNYGYTF,TGTGCCAGTAGTTTGTCCCGGGACAGGGGGCGTAACTATGGCTACACCTTC
NA,NA,TRBJ2-5,TRBV24-1,CATSDWGRQETQYF,TGTGCCACCAGTGATTGGGGGCGTCAAGAGACCCAGTACTTC
NA,NA,TRBJ2-7,TRBV11-1,CASSPGPGHTYEQYF,TGTGCCAGCAGCCCGGGCCCGGGACACACGTACGAGCAGTACTTC
NA,NA,TRBJ2-2,TRBV7-2,CASSSRLVRGELFF,TGTGCCAGCAGCTCGAGACTAGTCAGGGGGGAGCTGTTTTTT
NA,NA,TRBJ2-2,TRBV7-9,CASSFGRNTGELFF,TGTGCCAGCAGCTTTGGCAGAAACACCGGGGAGCTGTTTTTT
TRBD2,NA,TRBJ2-1,TRBV2,CASSVNDLAGRDNEQFF,TGTGCCAGCAGTGTAAACGACCTAGCGGGGCGTGACAATGAGCAGTTCTTC
TRBD2,NA,TRBJ2-5,TRBV11-2,CASSYGTSQETQYF,TGTGCCAGCAGCTATGGGACTAGCCAAGAGACCCAGTACTTC
TRBD2,NA,TRBJ2-1,TRBV6-5,CASSYHATSGNEQFF,TGTGCCAGCAGTTACCACGCGACTAGCGGCAATGAGCAGTTCTTC
NA,NA,TRBJ1-2,TRBV7-8,CASSLGQLFNYGYTF,TGTGCCAGCAGCTTAGGACAGCTATTTAACTATGGCTACACCTTC
NA,NA,TRBJ2-5,TRBV7-6,CASSLLAGSETQYF,TGTGCCAGCAGCTTGCTCGCGGGTTCGGAGACCCAGTACTTC
TRBD2,NA,TRBJ2-5,TRBV11-2,CASSSSGLQQETQYF,TGTGCCAGCAGCTCCTCGGGACTACAACAAGAGACCCAGTACTTC
NA,NA,TRBJ2-2,TRBV7-2,CASSLAGGLPGELFF,TGTGCCAGCAGCTTAGCGGGGGGGCTCCCCGGGGAGCTGTTTTTT
NA,once,TRBJ2-7,TRBV6-1,CASSETWASYEQYF,TGTGCCAGCAGTGAAACCTGGGCCTCCTACGAGCAGTACTTC
NA,NA,TRBJ1-2,TRBV6-5,CASRRPTGRDGYTF,TGTGCCAGCAGAAGACCGACAGGACGCGATGGCTACACCTTC
TRBD2,once,TRBJ2-1,TRBV11-1,CASVASGASYNEQFF,TGTGCCAGCGTCGCTAGCGGGGCCTCCTACAATGAGCAGTTCTTC
TRBD1,NA,TRBJ2-1,TRBV5-5,CASTLLGQGHNEQFF,TGTGCCAGCACCCTTCTGGGACAGGGCCACAATGAGCAGTTCTTC
TRBD2,few,TRBJ2-1,TRBV28,CASSLMLRGALNEQFF,TGTGCCAGCAGTTTAATGCTGCGGGGGGCCCTGAATGAGCAGTTCTTC
NA,NA,TRBJ2-5,TRBV5-1,CASSLAGFETQYF,TGCGCCAGCAGCTTGGCGGGGTTTGAGACCCAGTACTTC
TRBD2,NA,TRBJ2-5,TRBV5-4,CASSYLRGLASETQYF,TGTGCCAGCAGCTACCTCCGGGGACTAGCGTCGGAGACCCAGTACTTC
TRBD2,NA,TRBJ2-3,TRBV19,CASRGLAGRTDTQYF,TGTGCCAGTAGGGGACTAGCGGGGCGCACAGATACGCAGTATTTT
NA,NA,TRBJ2-3,TRBV19,CASSINPPTGTDTQYF,TGTGCCAGTAGTATAAATCCCCCCACGGGCACAGATACGCAGTATTTT
NA,NA,TRBJ1-3,TRBV13,CASSLVGVGGGNTIYF,TGTGCCAGCAGCTTAGTCGGCGTCGGGGGTGGAAACACCATATATTTT
TRBD2,NA,TRBJ2-7,TRBV7-8,CASSLWGGGTYEQYF,TGTGCCAGCAGCTTATGGGGCGGGGGAACCTACGAGCAGTACTTC
NA,NA,TRBJ2-3,TRBV23-1,CASSQGTRRTDTQYF,TGCGCCAGCAGTCAGGGGACTCGACGCACAGATACGCAGTATTTT